This T cell receptor beta chain stems from a study of blood T cell repertoires in COVID-19. About the study: PBMCs, B-cell-depleted T cells, or T cells provided the cDNA or gDNA that made up the material.

With V trimmed by 10 bases and J by 2 bases, 15 bases remained unmatched. The CDR3 covers 17 residues. Germline lookup yields CDR1 LNHDA and CDR2 SQIVND (reference sequence). How the authors handled the data: Amplification with reference gene primers provided the estimates of nucleated cell counts. Repertoires were generated with immunoSEQ multiplex PCR, while TCRdb's copy carries only in-frame clones and drops some. V, J and clone size reflect that table, while D and trimming were determined from the DNA. This table has about 90,000 clones, 80% to 90% appearing once. Source material: peripheral blood. This TCR derives from a human donor in a cohort sampled during active COVID-19. The J gene is TRBJ2-3, the V gene TRBV19; 10 nucleotides match TRBD2. CDR3 coding DNA: TGTGCCACCGACCCAAGTAGCGGGGGGATTTACACAGATACGCAGTATTTT. Translated, it gives CATDPSSGGIYTDTQYF.